This T cell receptor beta chain derives from a study of beta chain features in type 1 diabetes (dated by TCRdb to the late 2010s). Concerning the study at large: No differences in mean age, gender distribution, total cell number or subset yield were found between patients and healthy donors. Across all samples, approximately 100 million sorted cells were examined, and cell number per subset correlated strongly with RNA yield. In the study, recently diagnosed type 1 diabetes patients and matched healthy donors were compared on the TCRB repertoires of their sorted circulating CD4+ T cell subsets. Naive and central memory subsets were obtained from all 30 or so donors, but regulatory and stem cell-like memory subsets were isolated from only 8 patients and roughly 8 healthy donors. Paper-wide results and their limitations: HLA sub-analyses involved small numbers of individuals, so any influence of HLA type on TCRB rearrangement remained unresolved. Type 1 diabetes patients showed a moderate but significant shortening of TCRB CDR3 length in all four CD4+ subsets. Shorter templates might have been favored by PCR, but patient and control samples were amplified and corrected together, so both groups would have been affected equally by any skew. Naive, central memory and regulatory TCRB repertoires appeared to be more similar among patients than among healthy donors. Fewer insertions and more nucleotide deletions at VDJ recombination sites were observed in patients with type 1 diabetes, implying thymic rearrangement abnormalities. Sequencing cDNA rather than genomic DNA could over-represent highly expressing activated cells, although activation and CD3 levels did not differ between groups.

From each donor, a single peripheral blood sample of 90 to 150 mL on average was drawn into heparinised tubes. A BD FACSAria II and a panel including CD45RO, CCR7, CD25, CD127, CD95 and CD27 were used to sort naive, central memory, regulatory and stem cell-like memory CD4+ T cells. A purity above 98% was achieved for all sorted populations. Right away, PBMCs were isolated by Lymphoprep density gradient centrifugation and were stained directly, with no culture step. So that batch effects would be minimized, each experiment stained and sorted samples in pairs, pairing one healthy donor with one patient. All of the isolated RNA was reverse transcribed with the High Capacity cDNA Reverse Transcription Kit, so expressed TCRB transcripts were sequenced. Naive, central memory and regulatory T cell samples underwent deep immunoSEQ sequencing, averaging around 3.6 million total reads per sample. After sorted cells were lysed in RLT buffer, RNA was extracted with DNase-treated RNeasy Micro or Mini kits, with the choice depending on cell number. Each cell subset was processed on its own to prevent cross-contamination, while patient and healthy donor samples were processed together. The immunoSEQ multiplex PCR was used to amplify TCRB sequences from cDNA, generating 87-bp fragments that spanned the CDR3 region. Amplicons were sequenced on the Illumina HiSeq platform. The authors' pipeline ran thus. PCR bias was computationally corrected using synthetic template baselines, reads within Hamming distance 2 were collapsed, and singletons that could not be merged were discarded. Reads were aligned to IMGT to assign V, D and J genes, CDR3 length, and insertions or deletions at six rearrangement sites. Clonotype counts were normalized to sorted cell number within each subset before computing true diversity and Gini coefficients with the tcR R package. The overlap coefficient, calculated on TCRB nucleotide sequences, was used to quantify repertoire sharing. Out-of-frame TCRB sequences from naive cells were analyzed as a proxy for the pre-selection repertoire. The table was pulled from immuneACCESS by TCRdb, which kept in-frame rearrangements only. Such tables lose some clones; where checked, under half of the loss comes from unresolved V genes, and the rest has no known cause. The V and J calls and clone size come from that table; D and trimming were worked out from the DNA. The sample table shows approximately 600,000 clones, and around 12% are seen once. The ten largest clones capture around 0.12% of the sample.

As concerns this clone: Its cognate antigen has yet to be identified. There are no base qualities to consult, and no much larger clone falls within one base.

Sequenced material: naive CD4+ T cells from blood. The cell subset or site label on this specimen signifies: true naive CD4+ T cells. This sequence originates from a man aged 25-45 years with type 1 diabetes.

In nucleotides, the sequence is TGTGCCAGCAGCGTAGAAGGAGGGGGCCACGAGCAGTACTTC. It translates as CASSVEGGGHEQYF. The chain uses TRBV9 and TRBJ2-7; TRBD1 could be the D gene, as 7 bases match. The CDR3 goes from the cysteine to the phenylalanine over 14 residues. The sequence is cut down to CDR3 DNA, 42 bases in frame from base 1. CDR1 SGDLS and CDR2 YYNGEE were looked up in the germline V gene. A distance of 12 bases separates the germline ends of V and J, which lose 0 bases and 5 bases respectively.